This is a list of T cell receptor beta chains from one sample in a study of blood T cells in healthy people across ages. One entry per CDR3 protein results from TCRdb running MiXCR on the 5' RACE reads. The sample carries 1.5 million to 2 million distinct CDR3 sequences, 28% recorded once. The sample comprised blood. The source of these receptors is a woman in her 30s in good health. The CDR3 runs from the conserved cysteine through the conserved F or W.

V gene,CDR3 protein
TRBV6-2/TRBV6-3,CASSYRDGYEQYF
TRBV28,CAGSLGTGGSRDTQYF
TRBV4-1,CASSHTTNRGRSVTQYF
TRBV4-3,CASSQDRALYEQYF
TRBV15,CATSTRSSRSGELFF
TRBV20-1,CSAIDISGNQPQHF
TRBV11-2,CASRTLGLAGVDEQFF
TRBV20-1,CSADRTDLNEQFF
TRBV5-1,CASRYSTAVSEQYF
TRBV20-1,CSARDPGRGVTDTQYF
TRBV12-3/TRBV12-4,CASSWGGVGTYEQYF
TRBV7-6,CASSPGLAGIEQYF
TRBV4-1,CVSTKIGEYEAFF
TRBV5-5,CASSYNTGPRSTEAFF
TRBV7-2,CASSSRDINNSPLHF
TRBV28,CASSSPGGEGGKTQYF
TRBV20-1,CSATLTLADATGELFF
TRBV27,CASSPTLGGAYEQYF
TRBV12-3/TRBV12-4,CASSIGAGTRTDTQYF
TRBV7-2,CASSLGRTGGTGYTF
TRBV29-1,CSAKIVDSEAFF
TRBV20-1,CSARDPNGYNSPLHF
TRBV18,CASSPMAPKETQYF
TRBV6-4,CAVRRGTPYEQYF
TRBV18,CASSPAGGRGTYEQYF
TRBV5-1,CASSPILRGLEQFF
TRBV29-1,CSVAVGNNEQFF
TRBV4-2,CASSQELATDTQYF
TRBV7-8,CASSLDQGASSYNEQFF
TRBV10-2,CASSDGGLSYNEQFF
TRBV5-1,CASSLPTGAGNTIYF
TRBV7-9,CASSKGLLGGIQYF
TRBV29-1,CSVLTGGADTQYF
TRBV6-5,CASSSDRGSEQYF
TRBV7-2,CASSLGPSWELFF
TRBV7-2,CASSFRAETQYF
TRBV15,CAASRVGGRTHNEQFF
TRBV18,CASSPDSLSSNEQFF
TRBV12-3/TRBV12-4,CASSLAYSRSYQETQYF
TRBV5-1,CASLRRGNYSNQPQHF
TRBV7-2,CASSLDRGAPNTDTQYF
TRBV20-1,CSANTGTGAYEQYF
TRBV20-1,CSARDHTSGSRTSEQYF
TRBV3-1,CASSRTRESIQYF
TRBV20-1,CSARAPGGSYEQDF
TRBV7-2,CASSGAGVSYNEQFF
TRBV28,CAVGEGIQETQYF
TRBV4-3,CASSQDIGGVDEQYF
TRBV5-4,CASSSLENSGANVLTF
TRBV4-3,CASSQVGQSIPEQYF